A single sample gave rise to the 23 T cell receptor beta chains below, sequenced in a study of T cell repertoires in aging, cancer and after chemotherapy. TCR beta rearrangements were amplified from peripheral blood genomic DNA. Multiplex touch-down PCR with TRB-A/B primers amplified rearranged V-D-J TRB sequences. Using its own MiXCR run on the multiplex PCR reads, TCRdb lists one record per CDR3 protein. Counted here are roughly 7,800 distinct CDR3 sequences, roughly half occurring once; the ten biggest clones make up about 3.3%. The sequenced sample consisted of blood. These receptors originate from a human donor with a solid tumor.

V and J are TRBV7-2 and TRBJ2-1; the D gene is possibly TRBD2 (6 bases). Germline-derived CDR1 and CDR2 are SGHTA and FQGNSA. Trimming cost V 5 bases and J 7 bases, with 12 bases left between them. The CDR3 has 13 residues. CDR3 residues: CASSMRDRNEQFF. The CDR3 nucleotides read TGTGCCAGCAGCATGCGGGACCGAAATGAGCAGTTCTTC.

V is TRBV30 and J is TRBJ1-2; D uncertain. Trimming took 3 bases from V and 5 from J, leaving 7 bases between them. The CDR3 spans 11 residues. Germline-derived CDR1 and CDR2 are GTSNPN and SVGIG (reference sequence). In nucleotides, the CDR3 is TGTGCCTGGAGCCGCGGTTATGGCTACACCTTC. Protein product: CAWSRGYGYTF.

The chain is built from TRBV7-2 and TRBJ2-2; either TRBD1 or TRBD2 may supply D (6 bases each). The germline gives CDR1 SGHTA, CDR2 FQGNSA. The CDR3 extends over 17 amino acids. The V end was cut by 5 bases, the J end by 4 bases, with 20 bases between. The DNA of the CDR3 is TGTGCCAGCAGCCTCCGGTGGGGGGTCAGGGGCACCGGGGAGCTGTTTTTT. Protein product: CASSLRWGVRGTGELFF.

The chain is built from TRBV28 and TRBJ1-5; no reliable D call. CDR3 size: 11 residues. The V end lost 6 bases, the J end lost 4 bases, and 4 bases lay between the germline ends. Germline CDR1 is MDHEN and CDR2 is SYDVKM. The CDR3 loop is CASSQNQPQHF. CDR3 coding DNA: TGTGCCAGCAGCCAAAATCAGCCCCAGCATTTT.

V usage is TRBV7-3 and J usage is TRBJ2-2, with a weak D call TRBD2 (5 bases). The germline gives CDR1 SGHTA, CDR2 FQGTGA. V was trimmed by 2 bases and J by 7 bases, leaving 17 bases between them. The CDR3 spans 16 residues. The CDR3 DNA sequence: TGTGCCAGCAGCTTATTTACCCCCGGCGGGTTCGGGGAGCTGTTTTTT. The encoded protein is CASSLFTPGGFGELFF. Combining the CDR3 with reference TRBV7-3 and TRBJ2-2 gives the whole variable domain GAGVSQTPSNKVTEKGKYVELRCDPISGHTALYWYRQSLGQGPEFLIYFQGTGAADDSGLPNDRFFAVRPEGSVSTLKIQRTERGDSAVYLCASSLFTPGGFGELFFGEGSRLTVL.

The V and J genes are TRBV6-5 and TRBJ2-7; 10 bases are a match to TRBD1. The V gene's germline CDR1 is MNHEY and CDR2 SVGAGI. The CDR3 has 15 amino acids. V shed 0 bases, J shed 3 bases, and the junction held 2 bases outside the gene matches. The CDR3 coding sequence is TGTGCCAGCAGTTACTCTGGGACAGGGGACTACGAGCAGTACTTC. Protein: CASSYSGTGDYEQYF.

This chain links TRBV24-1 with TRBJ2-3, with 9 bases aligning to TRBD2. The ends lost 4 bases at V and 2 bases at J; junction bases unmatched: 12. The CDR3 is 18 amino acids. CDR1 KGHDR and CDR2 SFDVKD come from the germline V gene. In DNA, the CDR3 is TGTGCCACCAGTGACCCCAGCGGGAGGATGGGACCCACAGATACGCAGTATTTT. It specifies CATSDPSGRMGPTDTQYF.

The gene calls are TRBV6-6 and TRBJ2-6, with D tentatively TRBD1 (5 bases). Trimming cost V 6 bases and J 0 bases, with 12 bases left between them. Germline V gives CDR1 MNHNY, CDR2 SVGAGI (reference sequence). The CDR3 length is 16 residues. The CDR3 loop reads CASRGQMVSGANVLTF. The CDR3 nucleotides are TGTGCCAGCAGAGGACAAATGGTCTCTGGGGCCAACGTCCTGACTTTC.

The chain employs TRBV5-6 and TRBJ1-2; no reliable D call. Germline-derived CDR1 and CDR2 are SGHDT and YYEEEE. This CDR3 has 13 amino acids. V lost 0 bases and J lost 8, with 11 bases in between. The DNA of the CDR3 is TGTGCCAGCAGCTTGGGACGGGAGGACGGCTACACCTTC. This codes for CASSLGREDGYTF.

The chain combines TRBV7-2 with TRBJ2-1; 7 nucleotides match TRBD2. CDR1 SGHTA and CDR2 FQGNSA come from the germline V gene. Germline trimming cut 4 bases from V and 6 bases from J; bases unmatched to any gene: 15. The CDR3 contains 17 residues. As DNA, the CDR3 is TGTGCCAGCAGCTATCTCCCCGGGGCTAGCGGCTCCAATGAGCAGTTCTTC. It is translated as CASSYLPGASGSNEQFF.

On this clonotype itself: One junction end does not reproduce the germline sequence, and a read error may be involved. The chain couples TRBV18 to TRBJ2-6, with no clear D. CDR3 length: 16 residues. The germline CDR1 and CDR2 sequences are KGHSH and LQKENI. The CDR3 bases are TGTGCCAACTCACCACTGACGCTGACAGGGGCCAACGTCCTGACTTTC. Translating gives CANSPLTLTGANVLTF.

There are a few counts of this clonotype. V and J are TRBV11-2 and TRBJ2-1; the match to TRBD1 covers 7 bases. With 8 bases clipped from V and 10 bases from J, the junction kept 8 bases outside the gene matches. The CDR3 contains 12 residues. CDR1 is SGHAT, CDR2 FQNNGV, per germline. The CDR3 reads CASVSWTGEQFF. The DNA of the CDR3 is TGTGCCAGCGTATCGTGGACAGGAGAGCAGTTCTTC.

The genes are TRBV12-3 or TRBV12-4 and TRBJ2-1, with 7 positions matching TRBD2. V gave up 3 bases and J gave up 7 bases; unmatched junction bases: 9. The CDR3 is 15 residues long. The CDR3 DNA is TGTGCCAGCAGTTTTAACGCGGGAGCGATGAATGAGCAGTTCTTC. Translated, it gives CASSFNAGAMNEQFF.

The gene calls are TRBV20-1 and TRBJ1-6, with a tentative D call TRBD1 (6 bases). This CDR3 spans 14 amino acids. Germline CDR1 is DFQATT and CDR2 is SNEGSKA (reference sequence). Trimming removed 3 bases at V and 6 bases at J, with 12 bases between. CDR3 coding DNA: TGCAGTGCTAGGGGGACATTACCTAATTCACCCCTCCACTTT. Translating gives CSARGTLPNSPLHF.

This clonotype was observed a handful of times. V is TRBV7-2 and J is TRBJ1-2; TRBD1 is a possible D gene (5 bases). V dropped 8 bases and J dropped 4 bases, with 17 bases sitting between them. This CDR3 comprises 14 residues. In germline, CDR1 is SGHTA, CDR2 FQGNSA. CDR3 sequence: CASARAVGGYGYTF. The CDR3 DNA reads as TGTGCCAGCGCCAGGGCGGTAGGAGGCTATGGCTACACCTTC.

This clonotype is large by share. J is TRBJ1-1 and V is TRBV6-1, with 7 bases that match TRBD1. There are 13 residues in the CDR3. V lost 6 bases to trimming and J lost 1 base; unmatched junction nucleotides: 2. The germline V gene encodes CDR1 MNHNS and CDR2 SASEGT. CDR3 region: CASSGTENTEAFF. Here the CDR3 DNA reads TGTGCCAGCAGCGGGACAGAGAACACTGAAGCTTTCTTT.

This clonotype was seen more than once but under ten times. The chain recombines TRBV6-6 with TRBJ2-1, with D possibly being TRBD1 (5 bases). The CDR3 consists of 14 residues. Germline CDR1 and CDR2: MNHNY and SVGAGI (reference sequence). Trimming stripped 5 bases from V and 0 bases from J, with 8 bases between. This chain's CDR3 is CASSRQSSYNEQFF. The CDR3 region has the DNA TGTGCCAGCAGTCGACAGAGCTCCTACAATGAGCAGTTCTTC.

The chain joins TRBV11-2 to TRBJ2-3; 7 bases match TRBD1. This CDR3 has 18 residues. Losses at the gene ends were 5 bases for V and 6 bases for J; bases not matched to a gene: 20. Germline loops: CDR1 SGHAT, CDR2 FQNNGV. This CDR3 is CASSQDWSGTEGDDTQYF. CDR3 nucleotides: TGTGCCAGCAGCCAAGATTGGTCCGGGACAGAAGGGGATGATACGCAGTATTTT.

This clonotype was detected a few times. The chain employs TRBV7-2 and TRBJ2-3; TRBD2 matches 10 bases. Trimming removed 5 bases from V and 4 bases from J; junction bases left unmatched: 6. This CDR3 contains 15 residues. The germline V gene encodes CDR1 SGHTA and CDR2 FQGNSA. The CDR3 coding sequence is TGTGCCAGCAGCCCTAGCGGGGGTAGGGCAGATACGCAGTATTTT. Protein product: CASSPSGGRADTQYF.

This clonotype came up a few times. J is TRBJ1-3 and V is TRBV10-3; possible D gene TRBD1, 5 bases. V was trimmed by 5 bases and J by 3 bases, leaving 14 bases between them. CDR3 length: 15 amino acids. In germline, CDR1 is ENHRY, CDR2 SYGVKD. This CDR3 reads CAISQLGTGGNTIYF. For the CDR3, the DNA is TGTGCCATCAGTCAACTTGGGACCGGTGGAAACACCATATATTTT.

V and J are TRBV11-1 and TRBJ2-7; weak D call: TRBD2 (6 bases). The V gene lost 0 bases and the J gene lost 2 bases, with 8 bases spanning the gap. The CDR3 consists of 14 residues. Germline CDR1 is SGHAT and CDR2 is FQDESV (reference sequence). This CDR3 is CASSLALATYEQYF. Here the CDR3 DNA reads TGTGCCAGCAGCTTAGCACTAGCTACCTACGAGCAGTACTTC.

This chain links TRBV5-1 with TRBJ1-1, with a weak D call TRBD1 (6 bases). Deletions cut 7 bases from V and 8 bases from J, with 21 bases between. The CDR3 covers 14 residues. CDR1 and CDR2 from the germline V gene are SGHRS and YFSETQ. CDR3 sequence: CASPVEGGTGEAFF. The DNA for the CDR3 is TGCGCCAGCCCTGTGGAGGGGGGCACAGGGGAAGCTTTCTTT.

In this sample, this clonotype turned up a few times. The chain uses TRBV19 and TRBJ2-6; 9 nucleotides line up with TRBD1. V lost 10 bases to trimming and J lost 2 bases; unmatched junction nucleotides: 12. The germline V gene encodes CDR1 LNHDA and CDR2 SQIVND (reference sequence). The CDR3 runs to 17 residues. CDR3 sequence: CATWGDRDLAGANVLTF. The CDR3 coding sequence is TGTGCCACGTGGGGGGACAGGGACTTGGCTGGGGCCAACGTCCTGACTTTC.